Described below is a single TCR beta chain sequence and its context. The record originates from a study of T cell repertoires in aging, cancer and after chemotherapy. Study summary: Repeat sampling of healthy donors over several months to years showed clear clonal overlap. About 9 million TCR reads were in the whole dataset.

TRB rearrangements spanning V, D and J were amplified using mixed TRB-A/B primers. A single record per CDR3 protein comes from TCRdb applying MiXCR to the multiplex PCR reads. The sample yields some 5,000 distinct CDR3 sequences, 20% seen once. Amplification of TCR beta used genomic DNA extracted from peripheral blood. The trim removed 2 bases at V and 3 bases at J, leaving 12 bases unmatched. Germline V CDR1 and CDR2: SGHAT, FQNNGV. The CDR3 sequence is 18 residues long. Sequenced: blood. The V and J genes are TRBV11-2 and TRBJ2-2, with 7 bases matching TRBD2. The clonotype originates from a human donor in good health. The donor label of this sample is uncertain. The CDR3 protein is CASSLSLWLAEDTGELFF. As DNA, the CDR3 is TGTGCCAGCAGCTTAAGTCTCTGGCTAGCGGAGGACACCGGGGAGCTGTTTTTT.